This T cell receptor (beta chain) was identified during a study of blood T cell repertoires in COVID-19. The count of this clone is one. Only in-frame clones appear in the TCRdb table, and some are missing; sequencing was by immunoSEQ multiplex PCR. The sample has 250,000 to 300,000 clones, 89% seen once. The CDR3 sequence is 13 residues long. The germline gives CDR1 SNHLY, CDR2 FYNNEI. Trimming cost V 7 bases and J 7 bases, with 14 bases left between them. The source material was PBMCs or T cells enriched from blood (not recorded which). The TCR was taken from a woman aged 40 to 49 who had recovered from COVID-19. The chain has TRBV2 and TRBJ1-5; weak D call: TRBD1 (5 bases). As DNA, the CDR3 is TGTGCCAGCACGGGGGAAGGAGACCAGCCCCAGCATTTT. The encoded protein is CASTGEGDQPQHF.